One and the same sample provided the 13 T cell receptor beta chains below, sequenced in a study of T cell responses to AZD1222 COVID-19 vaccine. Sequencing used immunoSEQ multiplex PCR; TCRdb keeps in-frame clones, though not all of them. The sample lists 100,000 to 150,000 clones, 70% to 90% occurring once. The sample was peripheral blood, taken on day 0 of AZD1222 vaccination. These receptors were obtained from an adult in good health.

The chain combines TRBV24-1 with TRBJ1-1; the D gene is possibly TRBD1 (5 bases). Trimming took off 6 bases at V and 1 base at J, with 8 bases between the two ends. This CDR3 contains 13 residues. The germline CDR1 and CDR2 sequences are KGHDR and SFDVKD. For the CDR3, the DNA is TGTGCCACCAGTTCGGGACGGAACACTGAAGCTTTCTTT. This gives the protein CATSSGRNTEAFF.

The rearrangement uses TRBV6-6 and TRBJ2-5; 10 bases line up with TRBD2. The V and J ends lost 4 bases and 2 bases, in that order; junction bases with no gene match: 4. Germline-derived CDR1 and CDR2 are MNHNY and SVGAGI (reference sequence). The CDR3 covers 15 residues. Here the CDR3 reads CASSLTSGPQETQYF. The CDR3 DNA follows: TGTGCCAGCAGTTTGACTAGCGGGCCACAAGAGACCCAGTACTTC.

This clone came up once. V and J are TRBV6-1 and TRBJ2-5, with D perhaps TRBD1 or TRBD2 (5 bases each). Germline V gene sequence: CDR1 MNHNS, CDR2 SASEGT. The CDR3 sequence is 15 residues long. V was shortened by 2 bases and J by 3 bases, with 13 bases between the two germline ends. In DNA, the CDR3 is TGTGCCAGCAGTGAAATGGGGACCGAGAAAGAGACCCAGTACTTC. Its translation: CASSEMGTEKETQYF.

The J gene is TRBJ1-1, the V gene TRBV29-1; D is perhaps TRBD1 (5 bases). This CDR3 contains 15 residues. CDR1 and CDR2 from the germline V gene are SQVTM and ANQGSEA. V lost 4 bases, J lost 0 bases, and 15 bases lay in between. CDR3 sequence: CSVVSGRGLNTEAFF. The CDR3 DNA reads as TGCAGCGTTGTATCAGGGAGAGGATTGAACACTGAAGCTTTCTTT.

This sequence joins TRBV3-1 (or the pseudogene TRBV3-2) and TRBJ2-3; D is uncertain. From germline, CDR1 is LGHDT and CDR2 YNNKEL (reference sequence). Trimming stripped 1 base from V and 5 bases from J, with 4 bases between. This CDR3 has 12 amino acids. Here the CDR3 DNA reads TGTGCCAGCAGCCAAGGGGGAGATACGCAGTATTTT. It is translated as CASSQGGDTQYF.

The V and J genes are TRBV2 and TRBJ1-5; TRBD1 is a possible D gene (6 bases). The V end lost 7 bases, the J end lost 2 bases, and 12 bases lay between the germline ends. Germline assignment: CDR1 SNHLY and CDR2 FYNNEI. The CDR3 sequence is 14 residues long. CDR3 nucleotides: TGTGCCAGCAATCAGGGGTCCGGCAATCAGCCCCAGCATTTT. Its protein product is CASNQGSGNQPQHF. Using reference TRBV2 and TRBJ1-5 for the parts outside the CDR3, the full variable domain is EPEVTQTPSHQVTQMGQEVILRCVPISNHLYFYWYRQILGQKVEFLVSFYNNEISEKSEIFDDQFSVERPDGSNFTLKIRSTKLEDSAMYFCASNQGSGNQPQHFGDGTRLSIL.

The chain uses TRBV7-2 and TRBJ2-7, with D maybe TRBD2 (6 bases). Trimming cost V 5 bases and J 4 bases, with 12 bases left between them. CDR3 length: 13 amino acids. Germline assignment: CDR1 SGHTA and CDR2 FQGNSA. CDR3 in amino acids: CASSPTREYEQYF. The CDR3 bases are TGTGCCAGCAGCCCGACTAGAGAGTACGAGCAGTACTTC.

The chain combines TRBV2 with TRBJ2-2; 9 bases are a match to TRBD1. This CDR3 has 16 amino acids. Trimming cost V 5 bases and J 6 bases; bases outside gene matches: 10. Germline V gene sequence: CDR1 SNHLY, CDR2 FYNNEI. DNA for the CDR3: TGTGCCAGCAGTAGAGGAAGGGACAGGGAACCCGGGGAGCTGTTTTTT. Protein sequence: CASSRGRDREPGELFF.

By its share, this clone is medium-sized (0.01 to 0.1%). The CDR3 region is CATSEPTSFTQYF. CDR3 in DNA: TGTGCCACCAGTGAGCCGACTAGCTTCACCCAGTACTTC. This rearrangement joins TRBV24-1 to TRBJ2-5, with TRBD2 matching over 7 bases. CDR1 and CDR2 (germline): KGHDR, SFDVKD. Unmatched junction bases numbered 6, after V lost 4 bases and J lost 8 bases. This CDR3 region has 13 residues.

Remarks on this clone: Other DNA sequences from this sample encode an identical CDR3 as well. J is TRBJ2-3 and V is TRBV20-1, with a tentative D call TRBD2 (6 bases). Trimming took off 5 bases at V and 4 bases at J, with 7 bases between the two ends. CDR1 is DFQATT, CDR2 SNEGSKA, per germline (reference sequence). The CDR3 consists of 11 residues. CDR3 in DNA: TGCAGTGCTCGACTAGCAGATACGCAGTATTTT. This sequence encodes CSARLADTQYF.

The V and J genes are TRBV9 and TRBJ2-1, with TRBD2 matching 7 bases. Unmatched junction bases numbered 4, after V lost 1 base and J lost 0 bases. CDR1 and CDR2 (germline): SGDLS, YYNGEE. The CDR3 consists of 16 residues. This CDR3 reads CASSVSSGNSYNEQFF. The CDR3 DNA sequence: TGTGCCAGCAGCGTATCTAGCGGAAACTCCTACAATGAGCAGTTCTTC. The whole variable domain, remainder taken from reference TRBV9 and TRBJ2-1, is DSGVTQTPKHLITATGQRVTLRCSPRSGDLSVYWYQQSLDQGLQFLIQYYNGEERAKGNILERFSAQQFPDLHSELNLSSLELGDSALYFCASSVSSGNSYNEQFFGPGTRLTVL.

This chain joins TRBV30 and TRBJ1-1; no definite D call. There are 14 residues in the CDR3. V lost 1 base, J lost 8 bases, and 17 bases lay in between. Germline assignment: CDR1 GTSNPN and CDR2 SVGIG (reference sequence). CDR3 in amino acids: CAWSGERRDPEAFF. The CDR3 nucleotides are TGTGCCTGGAGTGGCGAACGGAGGGATCCGGAAGCTTTCTTT.

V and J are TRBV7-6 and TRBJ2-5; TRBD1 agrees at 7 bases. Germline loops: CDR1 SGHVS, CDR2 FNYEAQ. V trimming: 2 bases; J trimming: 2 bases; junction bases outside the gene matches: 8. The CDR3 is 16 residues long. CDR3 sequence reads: CASSLLQGTPQETQYF. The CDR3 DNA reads TGTGCCAGCAGCTTACTACAGGGGACCCCACAAGAGACCCAGTACTTC.